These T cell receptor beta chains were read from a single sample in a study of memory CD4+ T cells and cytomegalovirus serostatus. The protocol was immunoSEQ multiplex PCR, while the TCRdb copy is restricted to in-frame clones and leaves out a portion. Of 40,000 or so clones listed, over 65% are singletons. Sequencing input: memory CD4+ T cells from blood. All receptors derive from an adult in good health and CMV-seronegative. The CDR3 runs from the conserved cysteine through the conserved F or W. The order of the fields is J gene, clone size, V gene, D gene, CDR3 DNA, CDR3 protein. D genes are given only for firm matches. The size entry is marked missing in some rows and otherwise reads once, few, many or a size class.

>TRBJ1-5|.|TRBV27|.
TGTGCCAGCAGCTTAGGGGCAGGGAAGATGCGTCAGCCCCAGCATTTT
CASSLGAGKMRQPQHF
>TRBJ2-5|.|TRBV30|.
TGTGCCTGGAGTGTATTAGGGACCCAGTACTTC
CAWSVLGTQYF
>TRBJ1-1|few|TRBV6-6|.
TGTGCCAGCAGTTACCCCCCTAGGGACACTGAAGCTTTCTTT
CASSYPPRDTEAFF
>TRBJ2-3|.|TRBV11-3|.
TGTGCCAGCAGCGGGGGGCCCCCTGAGGGAGATACGCAGTATTTT
CASSGGPPEGDTQYF
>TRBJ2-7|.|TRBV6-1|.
TGTGCCAGCAGTGAAGCTGCGGTAGGGAGCTCCTACGAGCAGTACTTC
CASSEAAVGSSYEQYF
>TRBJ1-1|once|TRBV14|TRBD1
TGTGCCAGCAGCCAACTTGTTGGGACAGGGGCCTTGGCTTTCTTT
CASSQLVGTGALAFF
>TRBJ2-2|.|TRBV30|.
TGTGCCTGGAGCCAAAGTGGCACCGGGGAGCTGTTTTTT
CAWSQSGTGELFF
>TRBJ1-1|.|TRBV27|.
TGTGCCAGCAGGCCCGGGGGGGGGCGTTACACTGAAGCTTTCTTT
CASRPGGGRYTEAFF
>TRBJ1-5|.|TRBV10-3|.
TGTGCCATCAGTAATGGGGGCCGCAATAGCAATCAGCCCCAGCATTTT
CAISNGGRNSNQPQHF
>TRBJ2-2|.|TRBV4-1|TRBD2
TGCGCCAGCAGCCCAAGCACTAGCGGGGTAACCGGGGAGCTGTTTTTT
CASSPSTSGVTGELFF
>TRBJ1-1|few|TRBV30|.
TGTGCCTGGAGTGGGGGCGCTGAAGCTTTCTTT
CAWSGGAEAFF
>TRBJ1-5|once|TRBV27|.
TGTGCCAGCAGTCCTAGGCAGTCGGGCTCAGGGGCGTATAGCAATCAGCCCCAGCATTTT
CASSPRQSGSGAYSNQPQHF
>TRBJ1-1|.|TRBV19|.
TGTGCCAGTATGAAGCCAGCTCTGAACACTGAAGCTTTCTTT
CASMKPALNTEAFF
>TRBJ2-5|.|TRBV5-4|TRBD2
TGTGCCAGCAGCTTGGCGACGGGGGGAGGAGGTCAAGAGACCCAGTACTTC
CASSLATGGGGQETQYF
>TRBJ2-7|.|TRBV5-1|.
TGCGCCAGCAGAATCACCCCGGGCTACTCCTACGAGCAGTACTTC
CASRITPGYSYEQYF
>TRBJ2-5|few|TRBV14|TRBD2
TGTGCCAGCAGCCCGTTCCAAGCGGGACAAGAGACCCAGTACTTC
CASSPFQAGQETQYF
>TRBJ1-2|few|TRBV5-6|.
TGTGCCAGCAGCTTGAGGGCGGCCAGTTATGGCTACACCTTC
CASSLRAASYGYTF
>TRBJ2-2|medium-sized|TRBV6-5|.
TGTGCCAGCAGTTTACCGGGACGTAGGGCCGGGGAGCTGTTTTTT
CASSLPGRRAGELFF
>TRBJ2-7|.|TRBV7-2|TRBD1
TGTGCCAGCAGCGAAGCGGGACAGGGCTATCCCTACGAGCAGTACTTC
CASSEAGQGYPYEQYF
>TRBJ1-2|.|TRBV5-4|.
TGTGCCAGCAGCTCCGGGGAGTATGGCTACACCTTC
CASSSGEYGYTF
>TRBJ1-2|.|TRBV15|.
TGTGCCACCAGCAACGACCGGGGCAGCTTGAACTATGGCTACACCTTC
CATSNDRGSLNYGYTF
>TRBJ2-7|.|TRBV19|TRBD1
TGTGCCAGTAGTACTGGACAGGAAGAGCAGTACTTC
CASSTGQEEQYF
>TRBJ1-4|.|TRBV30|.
TGTGCCTGGAGTGTAGACAGGTCGAATGAAAAACTGTTTTTT
CAWSVDRSNEKLFF
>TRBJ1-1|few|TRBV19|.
TGTGCCGGCTCCGCTGGCCGCGGGACTGAAGCTTTCTTT
CAGSAGRGTEAFF
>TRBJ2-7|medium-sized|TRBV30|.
TGTGCCTGGAGTGATCGAGGGGTACTGGCCTACGAGCAGTACTTC
CAWSDRGVLAYEQYF
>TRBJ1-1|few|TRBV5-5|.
TGTGCCAGCAGCCCCCGACGGGGGTCGAGCATGAACACTGAAGCTTTCTTT
CASSPRRGSSMNTEAFF
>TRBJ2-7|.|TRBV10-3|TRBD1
TGTGCCATCAGTCCCGGGACAGGGGGACAATACGAGCAGTACTTC
CAISPGTGGQYEQYF
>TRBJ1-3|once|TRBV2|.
TGTGCCAGCAGTCTGACAGGCGGTGGAAACACCATATATTTT
CASSLTGGGNTIYF
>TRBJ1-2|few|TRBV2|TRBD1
TGTGCCAGCAGTGAGAGGGGGCAGGCCTATGGCTACACCTTC
CASSERGQAYGYTF
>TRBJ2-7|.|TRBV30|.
TGTGCCTGGAGTCCGACAGGCTACGAGCAGTACTTC
CAWSPTGYEQYF
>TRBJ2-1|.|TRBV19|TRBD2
TGTGCCAGTAGTATTTTGGGGGAGGGCTACAATGAGCAGTTCTTC
CASSILGEGYNEQFF
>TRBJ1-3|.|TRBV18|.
TGTGCCAGCTCACGCGGGTCTGGAAACACCATATATTTT
CASSRGSGNTIYF
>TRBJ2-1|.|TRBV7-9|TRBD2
TGTGCCAGCAGCTCCTTAGTCGGTCGGCGGGGGGGGCACAATGAGCAGTTCTTC
CASSSLVGRRGGHNEQFF
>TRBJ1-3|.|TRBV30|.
TGTGCCTGGAGTGCCGGCGGGGGCACATACACCATATATTTT
CAWSAGGGTYTIYF
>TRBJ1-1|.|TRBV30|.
TGTGCCTGTTATTATCGCAGGTACACTGAAGCTTTCTTT
CACYYRRYTEAFF
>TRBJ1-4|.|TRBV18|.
TGTGCCAGCTCACCCACACGGCTGAGTACTAATGAAAAACTGTTTTTT
CASSPTRLSTNEKLFF
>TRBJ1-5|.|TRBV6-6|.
TGTGCCAGCAGCCGACTGGAAAATCAGCCCCAGCATTTT
CASSRLENQPQHF
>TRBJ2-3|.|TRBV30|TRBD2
TGTGCCTGCACCTACGACAGGGCGGGAGGGAAAAATACGCAGTATTTT
CACTYDRAGGKNTQYF
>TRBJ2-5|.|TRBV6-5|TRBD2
TGTGCCAGCAGTTACCGCTCGGCGGGGGTGGAGACCCAGTACTTC
CASSYRSAGVETQYF
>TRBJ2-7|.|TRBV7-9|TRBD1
TGTGCCAGCAGCTTAGGGGACAGGGTGGGGAACGAGCAGTACTTC
CASSLGDRVGNEQYF
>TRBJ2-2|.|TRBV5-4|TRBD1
TGTGCCAGCAGCGTCTGGGACAGACTCACCGGGGAGCTGTTTTTT
CASSVWDRLTGELFF
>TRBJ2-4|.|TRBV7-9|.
TGTGCCAGCAGCCGACACCCCGGGGAGAACATTCAGTACTTC
CASSRHPGENIQYF